What follows are 31 T cell receptor beta chains derived from one specimen sequenced in a study of CD8 T cells in Susac syndrome. An input of roughly 0.45 to 1 ug of RNA was subjected to reverse transcription using random hexamers. TCRdb processed the immunoSEQ multiplex PCR reads anew with MiXCR; each CDR3 protein has one entry. The sample gives around 200,000 distinct CDR3 sequences, around 95% of which show up once; 0.093% is in the top ten. Sequencing was carried out using CD4+ T cells from PBMCs. The receptors come from a human donor with multiple sclerosis.

The CDR3 reads CASSPGTGPNTEAFF. The DNA of the CDR3 is TGTGCCAGCAGTCCCGGGACAGGGCCTAACACTGAAGCTTTCTTT. The chain employs TRBV12-3 or TRBV12-4 and TRBJ1-1; 9 positions agree with TRBD1. J was trimmed by 2 bases and V by 5 bases; bases with no gene match: 6. The CDR3 runs 15 residues.

The J gene is TRBJ1-2, the V gene TRBV20-1, with D maybe TRBD1 (5 bases). Trimming shortened V by 8 bases and J by 4 bases, and 14 bases separated the two germline ends. The CDR3 spans 12 residues. From germline, CDR1 is DFQATT and CDR2 SNEGSKA (reference sequence). This CDR3 reads CSTRDSAYGYTF. The CDR3 region has the DNA TGCAGTACCCGAGACAGCGCCTATGGCTACACCTTC.

The rearrangement uses TRBV4-1 and TRBJ2-4; the D is unclear. The V gene lost 5 bases and the J gene lost 3 bases, with 17 bases spanning the gap. The V gene's germline CDR1 is MGHRA and CDR2 YSYEKL. CDR3 length: 16 residues. Written as DNA, the CDR3 is TGCGCCAGCAGCGGGCAGGATCCCCGAGGCAAAAACATTCAGTACTTC. Its translation is CASSGQDPRGKNIQYF.

This clonotype was seen just once. The chain has TRBV3-1 and TRBJ2-1; D might be TRBD2 (6 bases). Germline V gives CDR1 LGHDT, CDR2 YNNKEL (reference sequence). With 0 bases removed from V and 16 bases from J, the gap between germline ends came to 16 bases. The CDR3 has 13 amino acids. The CDR3 here is CASSQDRGLPVFF. The CDR3 DNA is TGTGCCAGCAGCCAAGATAGAGGACTACCGGTATTCTTC.

This chain connects TRBV12-3 or TRBV12-4 to TRBJ2-5, with D tentatively TRBD2 (5 bases). The V and J ends lost 1 base and 5 bases respectively, with 8 bases between them. The CDR3 consists of 13 residues. This chain's CDR3 is CASSLGGLETQYF. The CDR3 DNA follows: TGTGCCAGCAGTTTAGGAGGACTTGAGACCCAGTACTTC.

The chain couples TRBV29-1 to TRBJ1-2; a weak D match, TRBD1 (6 bases). Germline lookup yields CDR1 SQVTM and CDR2 ANQGSEA. The CDR3 has 12 amino acids. V lost 0 bases to trimming and J lost 4 bases, with 6 bases between them. CDR3 coding DNA: TGCAGCGTTGAAGAAGGGGGCTATGGCTACACCTTC. Its translation: CSVEEGGYGYTF. The full variable domain, rest sourced from reference TRBV29-1 and TRBJ1-2, is SAVISQKPSRDICQRGTSLTIQCQVDSQVTMMFWYRQQPGQSLTLIATANQGSEATYESGFVIDKFPISRPNLTFSTLTVSNMSPEDSSIYLCSVEEGGYGYTFGSGTRLTVV.

The rearrangement uses TRBV7-2 and TRBJ2-5; 11 bases are a match to TRBD2. This CDR3 contains 17 residues. Per the germline V gene, CDR1 is SGHTA and CDR2 is FQGNSA. The junction had 15 bases not matched to a gene; V was cut back by 5 bases and J by 7 bases. The CDR3: CASSPHGTSGPLGTQYF. CDR3 nucleotides: TGTGCCAGCAGCCCTCACGGGACTAGCGGTCCTCTGGGGACCCAGTACTTC.

The rearrangement joins TRBV5-1 to TRBJ2-7; no clear D gene. Germline-derived CDR1 and CDR2 are SGHRS and YFSETQ. The CDR3 totals 14 residues. The ends were cut back, 1 base at V and 1 base at J, with 9 bases in the middle. CDR3 DNA sequence: TGCGCCAGCAGCTTGATTCCAGGTTCCTACGAGCAGTACTTC. It encodes CASSLIPGSYEQYF.

The CDR3 DNA is TGTGCCAGCAGGGCAGGGAGCAATCAGCCCCAGCATTTT. It codes for CASRAGSNQPQHF. The chain joins TRBV25-1 to TRBJ1-5, with D perhaps TRBD1 (5 bases). The germline gives CDR1 MGHDK, CDR2 SYGVNS. CDR3 length equals 13 residues. Trimming removed 6 bases from V and 1 base from J, with 7 bases in between.

Only one count was recorded for this clonotype. The rearrangement joins TRBV29-1 to TRBJ1-2; 7 bases agree with TRBD1. This CDR3 spans 12 amino acids. Germline V gene sequence: CDR1 SQVTM, CDR2 ANQGSEA. The CDR3 sequence: CAIGQANYGYTF. The CDR3 nucleotides read TGCGCTATCGGACAGGCTAACTATGGCTACACCTTC.

V usage is TRBV5-4 and J usage is TRBJ1-6; TRBD1 agrees at 9 bases. Looked up from germline, CDR1 is SGHNT and CDR2 is YYREEE (reference sequence). The CDR3 loop spans 17 amino acids. V lost 0 bases, J lost 8 bases, and 9 bases stayed unmatched. The CDR3 DNA is TGTGCCAGCAGCTTGGGAGTTGGGGGACAGGGACATTCACCCCTCCACTTT. Translated, it gives CASSLGVGGQGHSPLHF.

In this sample, this clonotype turned up once. This chain's CDR3 is CASSAGLAGGYEQYF. DNA of the CDR3: TGCGCCAGCAGCGCGGGACTAGCGGGGGGATACGAGCAGTACTTC. V gene TRBV5-1 combines with J gene TRBJ2-7, with 15 nucleotides matching TRBD2. The V gene's germline CDR1 is SGHRS and CDR2 YFSETQ. The CDR3 is 15 amino acids. Unmatched junction bases numbered 3, after V lost 4 bases and J lost 4 bases.

V gene TRBV7-9 combines with J gene TRBJ2-5, with 8 bases identical to TRBD2. CDR3 length: 15 amino acids. Per germline, CDR1 SEHNR and CDR2 FQNEAQ (reference sequence). J gave up 0 bases and V 5 bases, and 5 bases lay outside the gene matches. CDR3 region: CASSRWTSNQETQYF. The CDR3 DNA reads as TGTGCCAGCAGCCGCTGGACTAGCAACCAAGAGACCCAGTACTTC.

This clonotype occurred once. The V call is TRBV30, the J call TRBJ1-1; D not resolved. The CDR3 length is 16 residues. CDR1 is GTSNPN, CDR2 SVGIG, per germline (reference sequence). Trimming left V 1 base short and J 1 base short, with 16 bases between. The CDR3 loop reads CAWSEFNLGWNTEAFF. CDR3 nucleotides: TGTGCCTGGAGTGAGTTCAACCTGGGATGGAACACTGAAGCTTTCTTT.

The V call is TRBV28, the J call TRBJ2-2; 8 bases fit TRBD1. V was pared by 4 bases and J by 4 bases, with 11 bases of the junction left unmatched. The germline V gene encodes CDR1 MDHEN and CDR2 SYDVKM. This CDR3 has 17 amino acids. CDR3 protein: CASSSLLDRVGTGELFF. The CDR3 nucleotides read TGTGCCAGCAGTTCTCTCCTGGACAGGGTCGGCACCGGGGAGCTGTTTTTT.

The rearrangement links TRBV5-1 to TRBJ2-1, with 8 positions matching TRBD1. Per germline, CDR1 SGHRS and CDR2 YFSETQ. The V and J ends lost 0 bases and 4 bases, in that order; junction bases with no gene match: 3. This CDR3 is built from 15 residues. In DNA form, the CDR3 reads TGCGCCAGCAGCTTGGAGGGACAGGAGTACAATGAGCAGTTCTTC. Protein sequence: CASSLEGQEYNEQFF. Full variable domain (rest looked up from reference TRBV5-1 and TRBJ2-1): KAGVTQTPRYLIKTRGQQVTLSCSPISGHRSVSWYQQTPGQGLQFLFEYFSETQRNKGNFPGRFSGRQFSNSRSEMNVSTLELGDSALYLCASSLEGQEYNEQFFGPGTRLTVL.

J is TRBJ2-1 and V is TRBV12-3 or TRBV12-4; TRBD1 might be the D (6 bases). V was shortened by 8 bases and J by 4 bases, with 12 bases between the two germline ends. CDR3 length: 13 amino acids. The CDR3 nucleotides are TGTGCCAGCGGGGGCGGTCCGTACAATGAGCAGTTCTTC. Protein sequence: CASGGGPYNEQFF.

CDR3 DNA: TGCAGTGCACAACAGCTAAGCTCCTATAATTCACCCCTCCACTTT. Its translation is CSAQQLSSYNSPLHF. The chain links TRBV20-1 to TRBJ1-6; D remains unclear. Germline loops: CDR1 DFQATT, CDR2 SNEGSKA (reference sequence). The CDR3 spans 15 residues. Trimming took off 6 bases at V and 0 bases at J, with 12 bases between the two ends.

V gene TRBV6-5 combines with J gene TRBJ2-6; a possible D gene is TRBD1 (5 bases). The CDR3 covers 16 residues. Trimming removed 4 bases from V and 0 bases from J, with 10 bases in between. Germline V gives CDR1 MNHEY, CDR2 SVGAGI. CDR3 protein: CASSSSRDSGANVLTF. CDR3 bases: TGTGCCAGCAGTTCCAGCAGGGACTCTGGGGCCAACGTCCTGACTTTC.

The gene calls are TRBV5-6 and TRBJ2-1, with 9 bases matching TRBD1. V shed 4 bases and J 6 bases; nucleotides not matched to a gene: 2. The CDR3 has 13 amino acids. Germline CDR1 reads SGHDT; CDR2 reads YYEEEE. CDR3 DNA: TGTGCCAGCAGCCTGACAGGGGGCAATGAGCAGTTCTTC. As protein: CASSLTGGNEQFF.

This clonotype was observed once. The chain uses TRBV11-2 and TRBJ2-1, with D perhaps given as TRBD1 or TRBD2 (6 bases each). Germline V gene lookup returns CDR1 SGHAT and CDR2 FQNNGV. Trimming took off 0 bases at V and 12 bases at J, with 18 bases between the two ends. The CDR3 consists of 15 residues. CDR3 DNA: TGTGCCAGCAGCTTAGAGGGGGGCAGTGTAGTAGGGCAGTTCTTC. It yields the protein CASSLEGGSVVGQFF.

The V call is TRBV5-1, the J call TRBJ2-3; D is perhaps TRBD2 (6 bases). V shed 3 bases and J shed 3 bases, with 8 bases lying between them. CDR3 length: 13 residues. Germline V gives CDR1 SGHRS, CDR2 YFSETQ. The CDR3 region is CASSSLATDTQYF. Here the CDR3 DNA reads TGCGCCAGCAGCTCACTAGCAACAGATACGCAGTATTTT.

The chain has TRBV29-1 and TRBJ1-1; D not certain. CDR3 length: 12 amino acids. Per the germline V gene, CDR1 is SQVTM and CDR2 is ANQGSEA. V was trimmed by 6 bases and J by 1 base, leaving 9 bases between them. CDR3 coding DNA: TGCAGCGTCCAGACCGCGAACACTGAAGCTTTCTTT. Translation gives CSVQTANTEAFF.

The V and J genes are TRBV7-8 and TRBJ1-2; D is uncertain. This CDR3 comprises 13 residues. V lost 8 bases and J 2 bases, leaving 12 bases between the germline ends. Germline CDR1 reads SGHVS; CDR2 reads FQNEAQ. Here the CDR3 DNA reads TGTGCCAGCCAGGCTGCAGAAAACTATGGCTACACCTTC. It specifies CASQAAENYGYTF.

This chain connects TRBV25-1 to TRBJ1-1; D perhaps matches TRBD1 (5 bases). This CDR3 has 15 amino acids. Trimming left V 5 bases short and J 1 base short, with 14 bases between. Germline V lookup: CDR1 MGHDK, CDR2 SYGVNS. The CDR3: CASSKGPAPNTEAFF. CDR3 DNA: TGTGCCAGCAGTAAGGGACCGGCACCGAACACTGAAGCTTTCTTT.

This chain connects TRBV20-1 to TRBJ2-5; 7 bases are a match to TRBD2. Trimming removed 1 base from V and 5 bases from J; junction bases left unmatched: 13. This CDR3 is built from 16 residues. CDR1 DFQATT and CDR2 SNEGSKA come from the germline V gene (reference sequence). The CDR3 protein is CSARGESGDPGETQYF. CDR3 nucleotide sequence: TGCAGTGCTAGAGGGGAAAGCGGGGACCCAGGCGAGACCCAGTACTTC.

This chain uses TRBV6-5 with TRBJ2-3; the match to TRBD2 covers 8 bases. Looked up from germline, CDR1 is MNHEY and CDR2 is SVGAGI. J lost 0 bases, V lost 5 bases, and 4 bases had no gene match. The CDR3 loop spans 15 amino acids. The CDR3 region has the DNA TGTGCCAGCAGTCAACTAGCGGCAAGCACAGATACGCAGTATTTT. Translating gives CASSQLAASTDTQYF.

The chain combines TRBV4-2 with TRBJ2-5; TRBD1 is a possible D gene (6 bases). The germline CDR1 and CDR2 sequences are LGHNA and YNFKEQ. This CDR3 contains 16 residues. With 1 base removed from V and 2 bases from J, the gap between germline ends came to 14 bases. The DNA of the CDR3 is TGTGCCAGCAGCCAAGTATTAGAGGGGACACAAGAGACCCAGTACTTC. Amino acids: CASSQVLEGTQETQYF.

This clonotype was detected only once. Germline and junction disagree at one end, which may indicate a read error. The chain couples TRBV7-7 to TRBJ2-5; 14 bases line up with TRBD2. The CDR3 is made up of 15 amino acids. CDR1 and CDR2 (germline): SSHAT, FNYEAQ (reference sequence). For the CDR3, the DNA is TGTGCTAGCAGCCCCGGGACTAGCGGGGGAGAGACCCAGTACTTC. Translated, it gives CASSPGTSGGETQYF.

V is TRBV6-5 and J is TRBJ1-1, with D tentatively TRBD1 (6 bases). The germline V gene encodes CDR1 MNHEY and CDR2 SVGAGI. Trimming took 9 bases from V and 2 from J, leaving 16 bases between them. The length of the CDR3 is 14 residues. CDR3 amino acids: CASFRGGTNTEAFF. In DNA form, the CDR3 reads TGTGCCAGTTTCAGAGGGGGGACAAACACTGAAGCTTTCTTT.

This chain links TRBV30 with TRBJ1-6, with D possibly being TRBD1 (6 bases). CDR1 is GTSNPN, CDR2 SVGIG, per germline (reference sequence). The CDR3 is 16 residues long. Trimming pared 0 bases from V and 7 bases from J, leaving 16 bases between. As DNA, the CDR3 is TGTGCCTGGAGTGTTTTACTCGGCAGGGGAAATTCACCCCTCCACTTT. As protein: CAWSVLLGRGNSPLHF.